This passage covers 18 T cell receptor beta chains from one sample sequenced in a study of neurological immune-mediated disorders. One entry per CDR3 protein results from TCRdb running MiXCR on the 5' RACE reads. Here the sample spans over 30,000 distinct CDR3 sequences, around an eighth being singletons. The time point was: longitudinal time-point 2. Sequencing was carried out using PBMCs. The receptors shown here come from a woman in her 40s in good health.

On this clonotype: The missing conserved phenylalanine or tryptophan at the end of this CDR3 makes a read error likely. This chain connects TRBV7-2 to TRBJ1-1, with 10 nucleotides matching TRBD1. The trim removed 5 bases at V and 6 bases at J, leaving 6 bases unmatched. Germline loops: CDR1 SGHTA, CDR2 FQGNSA. This CDR3 contains 14 residues. CDR3 loop: CASSGRQGAAEAFL. The CDR3 DNA is TGTGCCAGCAGCGGGCGACAGGGGGCGGCTGAAGCTTTCCTT.

This clonotype was recorded at least ten times. The chain combines TRBV11-2 with TRBJ2-7, with D perhaps matching TRBD1 (6 bases). In germline, CDR1 is SGHAT, CDR2 FQNNGV. This CDR3 has 13 amino acids. The V and J ends lost 3 bases and 5 bases respectively, with 11 bases between them. The CDR3 nucleotides are TGTGCCAGCAGCTTGCAGGGGACCCACGAGCAGTACTTC. Amino acids: CASSLQGTHEQYF.

The rearrangement joins TRBV11-3 to TRBJ2-3; 10 bases are shared with TRBD1. Unmatched junction bases numbered 4, after V lost 1 base and J lost 3 bases. The CDR3 contains 16 residues. CDR1 SGHNT and CDR2 YENEEA come from the germline V gene. The CDR3, as DNA: TGTGCCAGCAGCTTAGCGACAGGGGGCTCTACAGATACGCAGTATTTT. Residues: CASSLATGGSTDTQYF. The full variable domain, completed using reference TRBV11-3 and TRBJ2-3, is EAGVVQSPRYKIIEKKQPVAFWCNPISGHNTLYWYLQNLGQGPELLIRYENEEAVDDSQLPKDRFSAERLKGVDSTLKIQPAELGDSAVYLCASSLATGGSTDTQYFGPGTRLTVL.

V gene TRBV10-3 combines with J gene TRBJ2-5, with 7 bases aligning to TRBD1. The CDR3 consists of 14 residues. Germline V gene data show CDR1 as ENHRY and CDR2 as SYGVKD. The J segment lost 7 bases and the V segment lost 10 bases, leaving 15 bases of the junction unmatched. This CDR3 is CATTGQVILGTQYF. As DNA, the CDR3 is TGTGCCACCACTGGACAGGTTATTCTAGGGACCCAGTACTTC.

The chain recombines TRBV4-1 with TRBJ2-7, with D maybe TRBD2 (5 bases). Deletions cut 0 bases from V and 3 bases from J, with 12 bases between. The CDR3 length is 15 residues. The germline CDR1 and CDR2 sequences are MGHRA and YSYEKL. CDR3 nucleotides: TGCGCCAGCAGCCAAGATCCGAGGGCCCGCTACGAGCAGTACTTC. Protein product: CASSQDPRARYEQYF.

The table lists this clonotype with many counts. This rearrangement joins TRBV25-1 to TRBJ1-1; no definite D call. The V gene's germline CDR1 is MGHDK and CDR2 SYGVNS. The V end lost 3 bases, the J end lost 2 bases, and 7 bases lay between the germline ends. The CDR3 is made up of 13 amino acids. The CDR3 nucleotides are TGTGCCAGCAGTGATTTGGGAAACACTGAAGCTTTCTTT. Translating gives CASSDLGNTEAFF.

This clonotype was found many times. V gene TRBV21-1 combines with J gene TRBJ1-1; no check of the table's D call, TRBD1, against the DNA was made. TRBV21-1 represents a pseudogene. This CDR3 contains 15 residues. CDR3 coding DNA: TGTGCCAGCAGCAAACCGAACAGGGGGGACACTGAAGCTTTCTTT. Translating it yields CASSKPNRGDTEAFF.

In this sample, this clonotype turned up many times. CDR3 nucleotide sequence: TGTGCCAGCAGTATGCCGGGACAGGGGACAGATACGCAGTATTTT. Protein: CASSMPGQGTDTQYF. The rearrangement links TRBV6-1 to TRBJ2-3; 10 nucleotides align to TRBD1. CDR1 and CDR2 (germline): MNHNS, SASEGT. Trimming removed 5 bases from V and 3 bases from J; junction bases left unmatched: 5. The CDR3 is 15 amino acids.

This clonotype was seen at least ten times. The gene calls are TRBV20-1 and TRBJ2-7, with D hard to call. With 1 base removed from V and 3 bases from J, the gap between germline ends came to 7 bases. Germline CDR1 reads DFQATT; CDR2 reads SNEGSKA (reference sequence). The CDR3 loop spans 12 amino acids. The CDR3 is CSARGPVYEQYF. The CDR3 nucleotides are TGCAGTGCTAGAGGGCCCGTCTACGAGCAGTACTTC.

This clonotype occurred many times. The DNA for the CDR3 is TGCAGCGTTGAGGTTTCCTATGGCTACACCTTC. This translates into CSVEVSYGYTF. The V and J genes are TRBV29-1 and TRBJ1-2; D is unclear. Germline CDR1 and CDR2: SQVTM and ANQGSEA. Trimming pared 3 bases from V and 4 bases from J, leaving 6 bases between. This CDR3 spans 11 amino acids.

This clonotype occurred many times. CDR3 sequence reads: CASSPTGPRHEQYF. The CDR3 region has the DNA TGTGCCAGCAGCCCTACCGGGCCCCGCCACGAGCAGTACTTC. The J gene is TRBJ2-7, the V gene TRBV5-5; no clear D gene. The CDR3 loop spans 14 amino acids. Germline values: CDR1 SGHKS, CDR2 YYEKEE (reference sequence). The V gene lost 4 bases and the J gene lost 5 bases, with 16 bases spanning the gap.

This clonotype was seen a handful of times. The CDR3 spells CASSNTGVSNYGYTF. In nucleotides, the CDR3 is TGTGCCAGCAGTAATACAGGGGTGTCAAACTATGGCTACACCTTC. The chain joins TRBV12-3 or TRBV12-4 to TRBJ1-2, with 7 bases lining up with TRBD1. Germline trimming cut 5 bases from V and 2 bases from J; bases unmatched to any gene: 8. The CDR3 runs 15 residues.

Ten or more counts support this clonotype. This rearrangement joins TRBV29-1 to TRBJ2-5; TRBD1 matches at 11 bases. Germline-derived CDR1 and CDR2 are SQVTM and ANQGSEA. V was clipped by 5 bases and J by 4 bases; unmatched bases: 12. The CDR3 totals 16 residues. CDR3 in DNA: TGCAGCGTTTCAGACCCCCGGGGACAGGGGGTAGAGACCCAGTACTTC. It is translated as CSVSDPRGQGVETQYF.

About this clonotype: One end of the junction is discordant with germline, which a read error may explain. The chain couples TRBV5-5 to TRBJ2-1; the D gene is possibly TRBD2 (5 bases). Germline CDR1 reads SGHKS; CDR2 reads YYEKEE (reference sequence). This CDR3 comprises 16 residues. The CDR3 is CASGLAEGISYNEQFF. CDR3 coding DNA: TGTGCCAGCGGCTTGGCCGAGGGAATCTCCTACAATGAGCAGTTCTTC.

Ten or more counts support this clonotype. The rearrangement joins TRBV7-2 to TRBJ1-6; 9 nucleotides match TRBD1. CDR3 length: 14 amino acids. Germline V gene data show CDR1 as SGHTA and CDR2 as FQGNSA. The J segment lost 10 bases and the V segment lost 5 bases, leaving 6 bases of the junction unmatched. This CDR3 reads CASSGNRGRSPLHF. The CDR3 DNA follows: TGTGCCAGCAGCGGAAACAGGGGGCGGTCACCCCTCCACTTT.

At least ten counts were recorded for this clonotype. J is TRBJ1-5 and V is TRBV27; D is ambiguous. The CDR3 contains 13 residues. The ends were cut back, 6 bases at V and 5 bases at J, with 11 bases in the middle. Germline CDR1 is MNHEY and CDR2 is SMNVEV (reference sequence). The CDR3 is CASRNSGDQPQHF. In DNA form, the CDR3 reads TGTGCCAGCAGGAACAGTGGAGATCAGCCCCAGCATTTT.

The table lists this clonotype with many counts. The CDR3 DNA reads as TGCGCCAGCAGTGAGGAGCGGGGGGCCAGCTACGAGCAGTACTTC. This sequence encodes CASSEERGASYEQYF. This rearrangement joins TRBV10-2 to TRBJ2-7; 9 bases match TRBD2. V gave up 2 bases and J gave up 3 bases; unmatched junction bases: 5. The germline gives CDR1 WSHSY, CDR2 SAAADI. This CDR3 is built from 15 residues.

This clonotype was found many times. This chain joins TRBV12-3 or TRBV12-4 and TRBJ2-4; no clear D gene. This CDR3 has 16 amino acids. Trimming pared 6 bases from V and 1 base from J, leaving 16 bases between. CDR3 in amino acids: CASSRCCGPAKNIQYF. CDR3 DNA: TGTGCCAGCAGCCGATGCTGTGGACCGGCCAAAAACATTCAGTACTTC.